This T cell receptor beta chain was sequenced for a study of CD8+ T cells in alopecia areata (dated by TCRdb to 2016 to 2018). Study-level background: Treated patients were enrolled in an open-label pilot trial of oral tofacitinib, 5 to 10 mg twice daily, for moderate-to-severe alopecia areata. Tofacitinib was administered for 6 to 18 months, and 6 months of follow-up off drug were then conducted to assess delayed response and recurrence. To study T cell clonal expansion in alopecia areata, the researchers applied high-throughput TCRbeta sequencing to both the C3H/HeJ mouse model and human patients. Tofacitinib-treated patients had biopsies at baseline and at 4 and 24 weeks of treatment, with a later scalp biopsy in several patients. immunoSEQ multiplex PCR using 35 Vbeta forward primers and 13 Jbeta reverse primers was used to amplify TCRbeta CDR3 regions. Scalp clonality was compared across normal scalp (n=4), patchy alopecia areata scalp (n=8), and alopecia totalis/universalis scalp (n=8). RNA was obtained with the PAXgene miRNA kit for fixed scalp, the miRNeasy kit for PBMCs, and the RNeasy kit for mouse skin. Scalp tissue and sorted CD4+ and CD8+ peripheral blood T cells from patchy and totalis/universalis alopecia areata patients and from healthy controls were covered by human TCRbeta sequencing. For the treated patients, the SALT score, which quantifies what percentage of scalp surface area is affected, served as the measure of disease severity.

The full study reports these points: Because the treated cohort was small and had just a single nonresponder, larger studies are needed to establish links between baseline CD8+ expansion and response. Unlike mouse skin, where gammadelta T cells dominate, normal human skin contains resident alphabeta T cells that get sequenced too, which complicates analysis of the scalp TCR repertoire. Shared TCR sequences between patients were less evident than in mice, which may be partly attributable to HLA diversity in the patient population. Many expanded lesional clones persisted in scalp and blood during tofacitinib treatment, which may partly explain relapse after stopping treatment. Tofacitinib significantly lowered scalp clonality and the number of expanded CD8+ clones among the top 100 scalp clones. Higher clonality and more expanded CD8+ clones were observed in lesional scalp than in normal scalp, particularly in alopecia totalis/universalis, a finding suggestive of antigenic drive.

Points on this clone: It has no known antigen specificity. There are no base qualities to consult, and no much larger clone falls within one base.

Explained via the paper, the time point label denotes: less than 25 weeks on oral tofacitinib. This specimen's treatment or condition label, interpreted: oral pan-JAK inhibitor, 5-10 mg twice daily. Lesional scalp punch biopsies and peripheral blood were collected from alopecia areata patients. After PBMCs were isolated by density centrifugation and stained for CD3, CD4 and CD8, a FACSAria was used to sort CD4+ and CD8+ T cells. Library preparation was by the immunoSEQ multiplex PCR assay. RNA was extracted from all samples and reverse transcribed into cDNA as template for TCR sequencing. SuperScript III was used for first-strand cDNA synthesis, primed with a 2:1 mix of oligo-dT and random hexamers. Amplification bias was assessed with a synthetic immune receptor repertoire, and residual bias was removed computationally. The source study handled its data this way. After raw reads were preprocessed to remove errors, the CDR3 was defined following IMGT conventions as running from the conserved cysteine to phenylalanine. Clonality was computed as 1 minus the Shannon entropy, with the entropy normalized by log2 of the number of productive unique TCRs. CD4 or CD8 identity of scalp clones was inferred by cross-referencing scalp TCRbeta sequences with sorted blood CD4 and CD8 repertoires. Sourced from immuneACCESS, this table was stored by TCRdb with only in-frame sequences that have V and J called. A share of the clones is absent; for the studies checked, an unresolved V gene accounts for under half, and the remainder has no known explanation. Clonal size and the V and J genes are those of that table, whereas D and trimming came from the DNA. The sample table shows about 200,000 clones, and more than 50% are seen once. The top ten constitute 0.95% to 1.1% of the sample.

CDR1 and CDR2, per the germline V gene, are SGHNT and YENEEA. The junction shows trimming of 5 bases on V and 7 bases on J, plus 14 bases between the germline ends. Spanning cysteine to phenylalanine, the CDR3 consists of 13 amino acids. Only CDR3 DNA remains: 39 bases, in frame from the first base. The clonotype comes from a human donor with alopecia areata. The material was CD4+ T cells sorted from blood, obtained at week 24, from a patient treated with tofacitinib. This receptor chain uses TRBV11-3 and TRBJ1-1; confidence is insufficient to name the D gene. CDR3 region: CASSTPGRYEAFF. The nucleotide sequence reads TGTGCCAGCAGCACCCCAGGCCGCTATGAAGCTTTCTTT.